The 17 T cell receptor beta chains listed next were all sequenced from one sample in a study of T cell responses to AZD1222 COVID-19 vaccine. Measured with immunoSEQ multiplex PCR; TCRdb has only the in-frame clones, and not every one. The sample includes roughly 100,000 clones, 70% to 90% of them seen just once. The material sequenced was peripheral blood, taken on day 0 of AZD1222 vaccination. The source of these receptors is an adult in good health.

Only a few counts were recorded for this clone. The chain links TRBV28 to TRBJ1-3; D is undetermined. Germline CDR1 is MDHEN and CDR2 is SYDVKM. The CDR3 covers 19 residues. V was shortened by 6 bases and J by 0 bases, with 24 bases between the two germline ends. The CDR3 region is CASSLGGSFVSTSGNTIYF. The CDR3, as DNA: TGTGCCAGCAGCCTGGGTGGGAGTTTTGTGTCCACCTCTGGAAACACCATATATTTT.

This clone was counted once. The chain joins TRBV5-1 to TRBJ1-4, with D uncertain. The V gene lost 0 bases and the J gene lost 6 bases, with 12 bases spanning the gap. CDR1 is SGHRS, CDR2 YFSETQ, per germline. This CDR3 is 15 amino acids long. The DNA for the CDR3 is TGCGCCAGCAGCTTGGAGGGCAGGTTGGATGAAAAACTGTTTTTT. Translating gives CASSLEGRLDEKLFF.

The J gene is TRBJ2-1, the V gene TRBV10-2, with D possibly matching TRBD1 (6 bases). The CDR3 has 13 residues. CDR1 is WSHSY, CDR2 SAAADI, per germline. V was clipped by 3 bases and J by 6 bases, with 9 bases between them. The chain's CDR3 is CASSDGTLNEQFF. CDR3 bases: TGCGCCAGCAGTGATGGGACACTCAATGAGCAGTTCTTC.

The chain employs TRBV18 and TRBJ2-7; 8 nucleotides line up with TRBD1. J gave up 0 bases and V 3 bases, and 4 bases lay outside the gene matches. Germline assignment: CDR1 KGHSH and CDR2 LQKENI. The CDR3 is 15 residues long. The CDR3 DNA sequence: TGTGCCAGCTCACCTAGGGACAGGAGCTCCTACGAGCAGTACTTC. It is translated as CASSPRDRSSYEQYF. The full variable domain, in which reference TRBV18 and TRBJ2-7 provide the parts outside the CDR3, is NAGVMQNPRHLVRRRGQEARLRCSPMKGHSHVYWYRQLPEEGLKFMVYLQKENIIDESGMPKERFSAEFPKEGPSILRIQQVVRGDSAAYFCASSPRDRSSYEQYFGPGTRLTVT.

The chain recombines TRBV18 with TRBJ2-7; D possibly matches TRBD1 or TRBD2 (5 bases each). The CDR3 extends over 15 amino acids. The germline gives CDR1 KGHSH, CDR2 LQKENI. Between the trimmed V and J ends, which lost 2 bases and 1 base, there was a span of 12 bases. The CDR3 reads CASSPRDGLSYEQYF. The CDR3 bases are TGTGCCAGCTCACCAAGGGACGGCCTGTCCTACGAGCAGTACTTC. The full variable domain, its missing parts supplied by reference TRBV18 and TRBJ2-7, is NAGVMQNPRHLVRRRGQEARLRCSPMKGHSHVYWYRQLPEEGLKFMVYLQKENIIDESGMPKERFSAEFPKEGPSILRIQQVVRGDSAAYFCASSPRDGLSYEQYFGPGTRLTVT.

The chain links TRBV6-5 to TRBJ1-1; 11 bases agree with TRBD1. Germline V gives CDR1 MNHEY, CDR2 SVGAGI. The CDR3 has 16 amino acids. After removal of 2 bases from V and 3 bases from J, the junction contained 5 bases not matched to a gene. CDR3 bases: TGTGCCAGCAGTTACGGACAGGGGGCCCCATACACTGAAGCTTTCTTT. Protein: CASSYGQGAPYTEAFF.

Points on this clone: One end of the junction is discordant with germline, which a read error may explain. The rearrangement links TRBV7-2 to TRBJ1-3; D may be TRBD1 (5 bases). The CDR3 totals 16 residues. Germline V gives CDR1 SGHTA, CDR2 FQGNSA. The CDR3 nucleotides read TGTGCCAGCAGTCCGGGGACCGCCAAACCTGGGAACACCATATATTTT. It yields the protein CASSPGTAKPGNTIYF.

The chain carries TRBV4-1 and TRBJ2-7, with D perhaps TRBD1 (5 bases). The CDR3 contains 13 residues. Trimming took 4 bases from V and 2 from J, leaving 9 bases between them. Germline lookup yields CDR1 MGHRA and CDR2 YSYEKL. The CDR3 spells CASSPRVTYEQYF. Written as DNA, the CDR3 is TGCGCCAGCAGCCCCAGGGTTACCTACGAGCAGTACTTC.

The CDR3 reads CASSSQGTGSYNEQFF. CDR3 nucleotides: TGTGCCAGTAGTTCCCAAGGGACAGGGTCCTACAATGAGCAGTTCTTC. V is TRBV19 and J is TRBJ2-1, with 9 bases fitting TRBD1. The CDR3 is 16 residues long. Trimming cost V 5 bases and J 1 base; bases outside gene matches: 6. Germline CDR1 and CDR2: LNHDA and SQIVND (reference sequence).

This chain uses TRBV14 with TRBJ1-2, with 8 bases matching TRBD1. The junction had 4 bases not matched to a gene; V was cut back by 4 bases and J by 3 bases. Looked up from germline, CDR1 is SGHDN and CDR2 is FVKESK. The CDR3 has 14 amino acids. The CDR3 bases are TGTGCCAGCAGCCCGTCAGGGGGCTACTATGGCTACACCTTC. This codes for CASSPSGGYYGYTF.

V gene TRBV2 combines with J gene TRBJ1-2; D unclear. Trimming removed 5 bases from V and 3 bases from J, with 10 bases in between. CDR3 length: 13 residues. Germline V lookup: CDR1 SNHLY, CDR2 FYNNEI. CDR3 coding DNA: TGTGCCAGCAGTACCGGGTCCTACTATGGCTACACCTTC. It specifies CASSTGSYYGYTF. The entire variable domain, with the rest obtained from reference TRBV2 and TRBJ1-2, is as follows: EPEVTQTPSHQVTQMGQEVILRCVPISNHLYFYWYRQILGQKVEFLVSFYNNEISEKSEIFDDQFSVERPDGSNFTLKIRSTKLEDSAMYFCASSTGSYYGYTFGSGTRLTVV.

This clone was seen only once. At one end the junction does not follow the germline gene, possibly because of a read error. The chain is built from TRBV6-5 and TRBJ1-3; no firm D call. The CDR3 is made up of 11 amino acids. The germline CDR1 and CDR2 sequences are MNHEY and SVGAGI. CDR3 protein: CVSSLGNTIYF. For the CDR3, the DNA is TGTGTCAGCAGTTTGGGAAACACCATATATTTT.

V is TRBV27 and J is TRBJ2-7, with unresolved D. CDR3 length: 12 amino acids. Per the germline V gene, CDR1 is MNHEY and CDR2 is SMNVEV (reference sequence). The ends were cut back, 6 bases at V and 3 bases at J, with 9 bases in the middle. The CDR3 here is CASRGYLYEQYF. The CDR3 DNA follows: TGTGCCAGCAGGGGATACCTCTACGAGCAGTACTTC.

The rearrangement joins TRBV15 to TRBJ1-5, with D possibly matching TRBD1 (6 bases). The CDR3 runs 15 residues. The germline V and J ends were trimmed by 3 bases and 3 bases, with 12 bases remaining between them. Germline-derived CDR1 and CDR2 are LNHNV and YYDKDF (reference sequence). This chain's CDR3 is CATSSERDTNQPQHF. The CDR3 DNA sequence: TGTGCCACCAGCAGTGAACGGGACACCAATCAGCCCCAGCATTTT.

The V and J genes are TRBV6-5 and TRBJ1-1, with D hard to call. CDR1 is MNHEY and CDR2 is SVGAGI in the germline V gene. The V end lost 2 bases, the J end lost 0 bases, and 7 bases lay between the germline ends. The CDR3 is 14 amino acids. DNA for the CDR3: TGTGCCAGCAGTTACAGGACTGTGAACACTGAAGCTTTCTTT. This encodes CASSYRTVNTEAFF.

The chain uses TRBV19 and TRBJ2-7, with D perhaps matching TRBD2 (5 bases). The CDR3 loop spans 13 amino acids. V was cut by 3 bases and J by 3 bases, with 9 bases left in between. Germline lookup yields CDR1 LNHDA and CDR2 SQIVND (reference sequence). Here the CDR3 DNA reads TGTGCCAGTAGTATTACTAGAGACTACGAGCAGTACTTC. This gives the protein CASSITRDYEQYF.

The chain carries TRBV5-1 and TRBJ1-4, with TRBD1 matching over 9 bases. This CDR3 region has 16 residues. Germline V lookup: CDR1 SGHRS, CDR2 YFSETQ. J lost 2 bases, V lost 4 bases, and 6 bases had no gene match. This chain's CDR3 is CASSRQGGRTNEKLFF. The DNA of the CDR3 is TGCGCCAGCAGCCGACAGGGGGGCAGGACTAATGAAAAACTGTTTTTT.